The next 23 T cell receptor beta chains were all read from a single sample in a study of identical twins. One entry per CDR3 protein, called by TCRdb with MiXCR from the 5' RACE reads. The table lists fewer than 500,000 distinct CDR3 sequences, approximately 25% of them singletons. This sample also belongs to another study, concerning T cells expressing NK-cell markers.

Sample: CD4+ T cells sorted from blood. Receptor source: a woman in her late teens or twenties in good health.

This sequence joins TRBV10-1 and TRBJ2-3; 16 nucleotides match TRBD2. V was pared by 3 bases and J by 6 bases, with 9 bases of the junction left unmatched. The germline V gene encodes CDR1 WNHNN and CDR2 SYGVQD (reference sequence). CDR3 length: 18 residues. CDR3 loop: CASSEKGTSGGAGDTQYF. DNA for the CDR3: TGCGCCAGCAGTGAAAAAGGGACTAGCGGGGGGGCGGGTGATACGCAGTATTTT.

This clonotype has a handful of counts. Here the CDR3 reads CSVEAGSNEQFF. The CDR3 DNA follows: TGCAGCGTTGAGGCCGGCAGCAATGAGCAGTTCTTC. V and J are TRBV29-1 and TRBJ2-1; D not certain. The CDR3 runs to 12 residues. V gave up 3 bases and J gave up 6 bases, with 9 bases separating them. The germline V gene has CDR1 SQVTM and CDR2 ANQGSEA.

This clonotype occurred many times. The CDR3 loop reads CASSRRTRGTDTQYF. The CDR3 coding sequence is TGTGCCAGCAGCCGTCGGACTAGAGGAACCGATACGCAGTATTTT. The chain has TRBV12-3 or TRBV12-4 and TRBJ2-3; 7 nucleotides align to TRBD2. The ends lost 6 bases at V and 6 bases at J; junction bases unmatched: 12. The CDR3 totals 15 residues.

This rearrangement joins TRBV9 to TRBJ2-1; the match to TRBD1 covers 8 bases. The CDR3 contains 14 residues. CDR1 is SGDLS, CDR2 YYNGEE, per germline. Germline trimming cut 0 bases from V and 4 bases from J; bases unmatched to any gene: 0. In DNA, the CDR3 is TGTGCCAGCAGCGTAGGGACAGGGTACAATGAGCAGTTCTTC. It translates to CASSVGTGYNEQFF. The full variable domain, with the rest looked up from reference TRBV9 and TRBJ2-1, is DSGVTQTPKHLITATGQRVTLRCSPRSGDLSVYWYQQSLDQGLQFLIQYYNGEERAKGNILERFSAQQFPDLHSELNLSSLELGDSALYFCASSVGTGYNEQFFGPGTRLTVL.

This clonotype was found a few times. The chain joins TRBV7-2 to TRBJ2-7; a possible D gene is TRBD2 (5 bases). The CDR3 has 12 residues. From germline, CDR1 is SGHTA and CDR2 FQGNSA. V gave up 5 bases and J gave up 4 bases, with 9 bases separating them. CDR3 sequence: CASSAGGYEQYF. CDR3 DNA sequence: TGTGCCAGCAGCGCCGGCGGGTACGAGCAGTACTTC. Drawing the rest from reference TRBV7-2 and TRBJ2-7, the complete variable domain is GAGVSQSPSNKVTEKGKDVELRCDPISGHTALYWYRQSLGQGLEFLIYFQGNSAPDKSGLPSDRFSAERTGGSVSTLTIQRTQQEDSAVYLCASSAGGYEQYFGPGTRLTVT.

This clonotype was seen only a few times. The chain links TRBV27 to TRBJ2-2; 11 bases match TRBD2. Germline-derived CDR1 and CDR2 are MNHEY and SMNVEV (reference sequence). The length of the CDR3 is 15 residues. After removal of 5 bases from V and 5 bases from J, the junction contained 4 bases not matched to a gene. DNA for the CDR3: TGTGCCAGCAGTGCCCTAGCGGGGGGAACCGGGGAGCTGTTTTTT. The encoded protein is CASSALAGGTGELFF.

This clonotype has more than one count but fewer than ten. J is TRBJ2-3 and V is TRBV15; maybe TRBD2 (5 bases). The CDR3 loop spans 16 amino acids. V shed 1 base and J shed 4 bases, with 15 bases lying between them. CDR1 and CDR2 from the germline V gene are LNHNV and YYDKDF (reference sequence). CDR3 coding DNA: TGTGCCACCAGCAGAGGGGGTCGGAGCGGATCAGATACGCAGTATTTT. Translating gives CATSRGGRSGSDTQYF.

V usage is TRBV12-5 and J usage is TRBJ2-2; no firm D call. The CDR3 is made up of 12 amino acids. V lost 1 base and J 3 bases, leaving 0 bases between the germline ends. Germline V gives CDR1 LGHNT, CDR2 FRNRAP. The chain's CDR3 is CASGLDTGELFF. The CDR3 bases are TGTGCTAGTGGTTTGGACACCGGGGAGCTGTTTTTT.

CDR3 sequence: CASSPPGLGYTF. In DNA, the CDR3 is TGTGCCAGCAGCCCACCGGGACTCGGCTACACCTTC. V is TRBV3-1 and J is TRBJ1-2; tentatively, D is TRBD1 (5 bases). Germline loops: CDR1 LGHDT, CDR2 YNNKEL (reference sequence). This CDR3 comprises 12 residues. The V and J ends lost 4 bases and 8 bases respectively, with 11 bases between them.

This chain uses TRBV20-1 with TRBJ1-1; 8 nucleotides agree with TRBD1. CDR1 is DFQATT, CDR2 SNEGSKA, per germline (reference sequence). V gave up 0 bases and J gave up 4 bases; unmatched junction bases: 16. The CDR3 totals 18 residues. CDR3 loop: CSARDHRRLSGGSTEAFF. The CDR3 DNA reads TGCAGTGCTAGAGATCATAGGCGACTATCAGGGGGCAGCACTGAAGCTTTCTTT.

The chain joins TRBV12-3 or TRBV12-4 to TRBJ2-2; no reliable D call. With 0 bases removed from V and 1 base from J, the gap between germline ends came to 12 bases. The CDR3 is 17 residues long. CDR3 bases: TGTGCCAGCAGTTTAGCGCTAAACAGACGGAACACCGGGGAGCTGTTTTTT. Encoded protein: CASSLALNRRNTGELFF.

The chain recombines TRBV6-4 with TRBJ2-2, with unresolved D. This CDR3 has 14 amino acids. V was cut by 3 bases and J by 2 bases, with 7 bases left in between. From germline, CDR1 is MRHNA and CDR2 SNTAGT. The CDR3 sequence: CASSEGSNTGELFF. The CDR3 DNA sequence: TGTGCCAGCAGTGAGGGGTCAAACACCGGGGAGCTGTTTTTT.

This clonotype was seen only a few times. The chain joins TRBV10-3 to TRBJ1-1; 7 positions match TRBD1. Germline CDR1 ENHRY, CDR2 SYGVKD. This CDR3 region has 14 residues. The V gene end was trimmed by 8 bases and the J gene end by 1 base; junction bases not matched to a gene: 7. As DNA, the CDR3 is TGTGCCATCTCAGGGGGAATGAGGAACACTGAAGCTTTCTTT. Translating it yields CAISGGMRNTEAFF.

The genes are TRBV9 and TRBJ2-1; D remains ambiguous. V was clipped by 4 bases and J by 6 bases, with 17 bases between them. This CDR3 has 15 residues. Germline values: CDR1 SGDLS, CDR2 YYNGEE. The CDR3 sequence is CASSPRVASGNEQFF. For the CDR3, the DNA is TGTGCCAGCAGCCCCCGCGTCGCTTCGGGCAATGAGCAGTTCTTC.

The chain combines TRBV6-2 or TRBV6-3 with TRBJ2-1, with 9 nucleotides matching TRBD2. Trimming removed 2 bases from V and 8 bases from J; junction bases left unmatched: 7. The V gene's germline CDR1 is MNHEY and CDR2 SVGEGT. The CDR3 runs 15 residues. In DNA form, the CDR3 reads TGTGCCAGCAGTTACCGGACCGGGACTAGCTATGAGCAGTTCTTC. It encodes CASSYRTGTSYEQFF.

The V and J genes are TRBV11-3 and TRBJ2-2; D is possibly TRBD1 (7 bases). CDR3 size: 15 residues. Germline V lookup: CDR1 SGHNT, CDR2 YENEEA. V was clipped by 5 bases and J by 5 bases, with 15 bases between them. This CDR3 is CASSHRQGGTGELFF. CDR3 sequence (DNA): TGTGCCAGCAGCCACAGACAGGGAGGTACCGGGGAGCTGTTTTTT.

DNA of the CDR3: TGTGCCAGCAGTCCCTTAACTACCGGGGAGCTGTTTTTT. Its translation: CASSPLTTGELFF. The rearrangement joins TRBV12-3 or TRBV12-4 to TRBJ2-2; no clear D gene. CDR3 length: 13 residues. Trimming took 5 bases from V and 5 from J, leaving 9 bases between them.

The chain carries TRBV20-1 and TRBJ2-1; 15 nucleotides line up with TRBD2. CDR1 is DFQATT, CDR2 SNEGSKA, per germline (reference sequence). The CDR3 contains 13 residues. The J segment lost 9 bases and the V segment lost 7 bases, leaving 4 bases of the junction unmatched. CDR3 in amino acids: CSVGLAGGSEQFF. The CDR3 bases are TGCAGTGTCGGACTAGCGGGAGGGAGTGAGCAGTTCTTC.

V gene TRBV27 combines with J gene TRBJ2-1; TRBD1 is a possible D gene (6 bases). The CDR3 runs to 17 residues. The V gene's germline CDR1 is MNHEY and CDR2 SMNVEV (reference sequence). Deletions cut 1 base from V and 5 bases from J, with 18 bases between. The CDR3 here is CASSLWTAHVKNNEQFF. The DNA of the CDR3 is TGTGCCAGCAGTTTATGGACAGCTCATGTAAAAAACAATGAGCAGTTCTTC.

The CDR3 DNA follows: TGTGCCAGCAGCTCCCGGGACGGCCGGCGGTACTTC. This sequence encodes CASSSRDGRRYF. This chain links TRBV5-6 with TRBJ2-7; D possibly matches TRBD1 or TRBD2 (5 bases each). The V gene's germline CDR1 is SGHDT and CDR2 YYEEEE. Trimming shortened V by 3 bases and J by 12 bases, and 16 bases separated the two germline ends. CDR3 size: 12 residues. Based on the CDR3 plus reference TRBV5-6 and TRBJ2-7, the full variable domain is DAGVTQSPTHLIKTRGQQVTLRCSPKSGHDTVSWYQQALGQGPQFIFQYYEEEERQRGNFPDRFSGHQFPNYSSELNVNALLLGDSALYLCASSSRDGRRYFGPGTRLTVT.

The chain employs TRBV12-3 or TRBV12-4 and TRBJ2-2; possible D gene TRBD2, 6 bases. V dropped 7 bases and J dropped 5 bases, with 14 bases sitting between them. This CDR3 contains 14 residues. Here the CDR3 reads CASISSAYTGELFF. The DNA of the CDR3 is TGTGCCAGCATCTCTAGCGCCTATACCGGGGAGCTGTTTTTT.

A few counts support this clonotype. This chain joins TRBV15 and TRBJ2-3; D is possibly TRBD1 (5 bases). V was trimmed by 8 bases and J by 15 bases, leaving 15 bases between them. This CDR3 region has 10 residues. Germline V CDR1 and CDR2: LNHNV, YYDKDF (reference sequence). The CDR3 nucleotides are TGTGCCACCGTCAGGGCGACGTTTTATTTT. This translates into CATVRATFYF. The full variable domain, with the rest looked up from reference TRBV15 and TRBJ2-3, is DAMVIQNPRYQVTQFGKPVTLSCSQTLNHNVMYWYQQKSSQAPKLLFHYYDKDFNNEADTPDNFQSRRPNTSFCFLDIRSPGLGDTAMYLCATVRATFYFGPGTRLTVL.

This clonotype was recorded many times. The rearrangement links TRBV5-1 to TRBJ2-7, with 7 bases lining up with TRBD2. J was trimmed by 1 base and V by 4 bases; bases with no gene match: 20. The CDR3 runs 19 residues. CDR1 and CDR2 from the germline V gene are SGHRS and YFSETQ. In nucleotides, the CDR3 is TGCGCCAGCAGCGGGGGGGACGGTCGCTCCCTTACTCGTTCCTACGAGCAGTACTTC. Its protein is CASSGGDGRSLTRSYEQYF.